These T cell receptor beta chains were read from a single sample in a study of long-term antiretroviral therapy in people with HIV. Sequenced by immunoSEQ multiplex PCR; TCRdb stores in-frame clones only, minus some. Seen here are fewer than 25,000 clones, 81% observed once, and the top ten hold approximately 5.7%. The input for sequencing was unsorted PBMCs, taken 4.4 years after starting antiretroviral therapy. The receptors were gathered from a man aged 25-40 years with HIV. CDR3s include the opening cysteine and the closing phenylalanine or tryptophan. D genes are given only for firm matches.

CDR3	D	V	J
CASSQTSGRYPYEQYF	TRBD2	TRBV19	TRBJ2-7
CASSTGTGGYEQYF	TRBD1	TRBV19	TRBJ2-7
CASSSWDEQYF	.	TRBV5-6	TRBJ2-7
CASSQAVAGANVLTF	.	TRBV18	TRBJ2-6
CASSLGYSGANQPQHF	.	TRBV7-9	TRBJ1-5
CASRPRQRNFEAFF	.	TRBV6-5	TRBJ1-1
CASSAGPALEQYF	.	TRBV7-3	TRBJ2-7
CASSPTTGNYGYTF	TRBD1	TRBV11-2	TRBJ1-2
CASSETSGGRTDTQYF	TRBD2	TRBV2	TRBJ2-3
CASSVVNDEQFF	.	TRBV9	TRBJ2-1
CASSLGADTNYGYTF	.	TRBV11-2	TRBJ1-2
CASSQDSRGQGGGNTIYF	TRBD1	TRBV4-3	TRBJ1-3
CASSIGTEAFF	.	TRBV19	TRBJ1-1
CASSYSTTGVGYTF	.	TRBV6-5	TRBJ1-2
CASSLSDNSPLHF	.	TRBV27	TRBJ1-6
CASSFSGGNGYTF	.	TRBV5-8	TRBJ1-2
CASSLATSRADTQYF	.	TRBV7-2	TRBJ2-3
CASSLGEDQPQHF	.	TRBV7-6	TRBJ1-5
CSVTGTGTGSNQPQHF	TRBD1	TRBV29-1	TRBJ1-5
CASSLGQLYEQYF	.	TRBV5-4	TRBJ2-7
CAISEEGAANTEAFF	TRBD1	TRBV10-3	TRBJ1-1
CASSVWGGTGEKLFF	.	TRBV9	TRBJ1-4
CASSVGTSGIHEQYF	TRBD2	TRBV19	TRBJ2-7
CASSFRTGSGNYGYTF	TRBD1	TRBV5-1	TRBJ1-2
CASSAVKSELFF	.	TRBV5-6	TRBJ1-4
CASSLAPGPYNEQFF	.	TRBV5-1	TRBJ2-1
CASSLESGSGREQYF	.	TRBV7-6	TRBJ2-7
CSVETHLGNIQYF	.	TRBV29-1	TRBJ2-4
CASSATPGTGGLSNQPQHF	TRBD1	TRBV2	TRBJ1-5
CSVEESGRRNEQFF	TRBD2	TRBV29-1	TRBJ2-1
CASSRFGPGNTEAFF	.	TRBV19	TRBJ1-1
CASSLPTSGVAYEQYF	TRBD2	TRBV5-1	TRBJ2-7
CASSRNPGTGEFGELFF	TRBD1	TRBV5-1	TRBJ2-2
CASSPTQGAQDPVEQYF	TRBD1	TRBV18	TRBJ2-7
CASSYSRQAPNTEAFF	.	TRBV6-6	TRBJ1-1
CASSLVGTGDTEAFF	TRBD1	TRBV7-9	TRBJ1-1
CASSGGGYGYTF	.	TRBV6-1	TRBJ1-2
CASSFTGTSYEQYF	.	TRBV27	TRBJ2-7
CASSLGGTTRFEAFF	.	TRBV7-9	TRBJ1-1
CASSKRLSEQFF	.	TRBV21-1	TRBJ2-1
CASSPPSGLAGMNTGELFF	TRBD2	TRBV18	TRBJ2-2
CASRGLAGVLGEQFF	TRBD2	TRBV7-2	TRBJ2-1
CAKEGQGVPRGYTF	TRBD1	TRBV27	TRBJ1-2
CASSLTKQAYNEQFF	.	TRBV7-3	TRBJ2-1
CASSPYQGPYEQYF	.	TRBV19	TRBJ2-7
CASSSVGQGKPGELFF	TRBD1	TRBV11-1	TRBJ2-2
CASSPAQSLTDTQYF	.	TRBV14	TRBJ2-3
CASSFYTGSGNTIYF	.	TRBV7-2	TRBJ1-3
CASSPIVRTGSSGYSYEQYF	.	TRBV28	TRBJ2-7
CASSPTGGNTEAFF	TRBD1	TRBV18	TRBJ1-1
CASSFLYPGTGDHTEAFF	TRBD1	TRBV7-9	TRBJ1-1
CASSVSPRLGTGPNTEAFF	TRBD1	TRBV9	TRBJ1-1
CASSVAADTQYF	.	TRBV9	TRBJ2-3
CASSLSSGFDTEAFF	.	TRBV7-9	TRBJ1-1
CASFSGQGFLGNQPQHF	TRBD1	TRBV2	TRBJ1-5
CASSFYHPGTGVYGYTF	TRBD1	TRBV28	TRBJ1-2
CASGLPTGLSYEQYF	.	TRBV12-5	TRBJ2-7
CASSGGTYEQYF	.	TRBV10-1	TRBJ2-7
CASSYRQAYEQYF	.	TRBV6-5	TRBJ2-7